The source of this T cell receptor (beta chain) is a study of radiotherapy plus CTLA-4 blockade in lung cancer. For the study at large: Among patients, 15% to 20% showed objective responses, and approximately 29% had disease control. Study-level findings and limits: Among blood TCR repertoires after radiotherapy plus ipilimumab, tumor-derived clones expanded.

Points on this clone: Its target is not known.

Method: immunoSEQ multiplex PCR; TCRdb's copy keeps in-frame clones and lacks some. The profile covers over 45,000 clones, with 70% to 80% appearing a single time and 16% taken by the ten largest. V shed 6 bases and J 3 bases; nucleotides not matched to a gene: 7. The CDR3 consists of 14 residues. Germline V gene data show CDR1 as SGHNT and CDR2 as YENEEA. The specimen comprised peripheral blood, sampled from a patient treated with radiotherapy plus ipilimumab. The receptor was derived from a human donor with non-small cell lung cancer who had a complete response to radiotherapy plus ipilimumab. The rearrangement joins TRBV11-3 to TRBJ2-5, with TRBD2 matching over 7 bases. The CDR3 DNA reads TGTGCCAGCAGTTCCTGGGCGGGGGAAGAGACCCAGTACTTC. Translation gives CASSSWAGEETQYF.